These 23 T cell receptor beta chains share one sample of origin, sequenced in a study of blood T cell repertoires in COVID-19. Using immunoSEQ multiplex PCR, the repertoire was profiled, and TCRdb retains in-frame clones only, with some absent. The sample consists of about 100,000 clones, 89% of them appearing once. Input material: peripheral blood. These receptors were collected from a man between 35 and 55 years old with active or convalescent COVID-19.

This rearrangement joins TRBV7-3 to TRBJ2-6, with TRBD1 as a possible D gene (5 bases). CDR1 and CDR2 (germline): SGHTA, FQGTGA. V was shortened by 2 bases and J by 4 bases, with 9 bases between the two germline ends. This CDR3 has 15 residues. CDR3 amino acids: CASSLDSTGANVLTF. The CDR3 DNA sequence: TGTGCCAGCAGCTTAGACAGCACCGGGGCCAACGTCCTGACTTTC. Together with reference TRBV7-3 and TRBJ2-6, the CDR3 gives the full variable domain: GAGVSQTPSNKVTEKGKYVELRCDPISGHTALYWYRQSLGQGPEFLIYFQGTGAADDSGLPNDRFFAVRPEGSVSTLKIQRTERGDSAVYLCASSLDSTGANVLTFGAGSRLTVL.

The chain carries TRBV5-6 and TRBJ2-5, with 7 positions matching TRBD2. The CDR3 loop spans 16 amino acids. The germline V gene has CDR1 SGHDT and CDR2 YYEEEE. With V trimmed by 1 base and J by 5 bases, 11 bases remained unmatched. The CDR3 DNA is TGTGCCAGCAGCTTGCTCGCGGGGGAGCAGAGGGAGACCCAGTACTTC. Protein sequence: CASSLLAGEQRETQYF.

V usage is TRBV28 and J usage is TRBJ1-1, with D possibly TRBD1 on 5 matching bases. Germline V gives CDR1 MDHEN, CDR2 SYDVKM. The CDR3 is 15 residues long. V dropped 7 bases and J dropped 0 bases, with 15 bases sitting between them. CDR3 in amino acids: CASKLPGILNTEAFF. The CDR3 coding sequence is TGTGCCAGCAAACTTCCAGGGATCTTGAACACTGAAGCTTTCTTT.

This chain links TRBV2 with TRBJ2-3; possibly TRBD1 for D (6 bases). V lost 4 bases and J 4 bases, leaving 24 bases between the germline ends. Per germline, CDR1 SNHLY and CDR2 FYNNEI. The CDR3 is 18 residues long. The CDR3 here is CASSAIPGGPSMADTQYF. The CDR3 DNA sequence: TGTGCCAGCAGTGCTATCCCTGGGGGCCCATCGATGGCAGATACGCAGTATTTT.

The CDR3 DNA is TGTGCCATCAGTGAGGCTTTAGCGGGAGGGCCGCGCGAGCAGTACTTC. Translating it yields CAISEALAGGPREQYF. This chain links TRBV10-3 with TRBJ2-7; 11 bases are a match to TRBD2. Germline assignment: CDR1 ENHRY and CDR2 SYGVKD. The V and J ends lost 2 bases and 6 bases, in that order; junction bases with no gene match: 9. The CDR3 is 16 residues long.

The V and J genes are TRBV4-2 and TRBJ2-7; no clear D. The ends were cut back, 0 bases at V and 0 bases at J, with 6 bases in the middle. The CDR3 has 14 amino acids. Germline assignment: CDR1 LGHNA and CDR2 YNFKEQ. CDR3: CASSQDRSSYEQYF. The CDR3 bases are TGTGCCAGCAGCCAAGATAGGAGCTCCTACGAGCAGTACTTC.

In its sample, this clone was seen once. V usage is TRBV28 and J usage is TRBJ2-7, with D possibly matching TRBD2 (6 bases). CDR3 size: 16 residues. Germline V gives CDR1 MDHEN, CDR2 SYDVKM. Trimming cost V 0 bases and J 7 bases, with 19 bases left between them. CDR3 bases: TGTGCCAGCAGTTTATGGAGGACCGGGGGTTTGGGAGAGCAGTACTTC. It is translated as CASSLWRTGGLGEQYF.

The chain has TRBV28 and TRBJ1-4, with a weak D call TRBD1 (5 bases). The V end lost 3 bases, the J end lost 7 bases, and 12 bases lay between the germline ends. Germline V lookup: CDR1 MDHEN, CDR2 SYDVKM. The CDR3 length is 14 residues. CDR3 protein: CASSFRGSSEKLFF. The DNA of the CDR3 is TGTGCCAGCAGTTTCCGGGGGTCCAGTGAAAAACTGTTTTTT.

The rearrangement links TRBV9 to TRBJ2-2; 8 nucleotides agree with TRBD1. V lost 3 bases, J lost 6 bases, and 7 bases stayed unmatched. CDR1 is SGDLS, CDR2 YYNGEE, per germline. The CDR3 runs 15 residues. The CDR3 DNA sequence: TGTGCCAGCAGCGCAAAGGACAGGGTTGCCGGGGAGCTGTTTTTT. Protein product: CASSAKDRVAGELFF.

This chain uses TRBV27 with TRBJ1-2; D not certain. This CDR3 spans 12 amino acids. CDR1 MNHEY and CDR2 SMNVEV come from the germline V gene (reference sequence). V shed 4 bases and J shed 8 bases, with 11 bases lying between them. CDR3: CASSSRGRGYTF. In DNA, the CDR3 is TGTGCCAGCAGTTCACGGGGTAGGGGCTACACCTTC.

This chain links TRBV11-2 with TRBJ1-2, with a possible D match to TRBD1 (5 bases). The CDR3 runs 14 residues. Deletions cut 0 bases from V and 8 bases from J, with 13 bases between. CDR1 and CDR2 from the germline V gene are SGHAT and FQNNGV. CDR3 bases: TGTGCCAGCAGCTTAGATGGGGACTTGGGGGGCTACACCTTC. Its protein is CASSLDGDLGGYTF.

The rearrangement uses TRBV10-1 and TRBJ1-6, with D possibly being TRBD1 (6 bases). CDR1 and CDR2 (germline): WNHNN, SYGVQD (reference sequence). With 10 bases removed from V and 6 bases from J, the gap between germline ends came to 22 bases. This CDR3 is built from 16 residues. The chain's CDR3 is CATHHTTQGPNSPLHF. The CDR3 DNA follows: TGCGCCACCCATCACACCACCCAGGGGCCTAATTCACCCCTCCACTTT.

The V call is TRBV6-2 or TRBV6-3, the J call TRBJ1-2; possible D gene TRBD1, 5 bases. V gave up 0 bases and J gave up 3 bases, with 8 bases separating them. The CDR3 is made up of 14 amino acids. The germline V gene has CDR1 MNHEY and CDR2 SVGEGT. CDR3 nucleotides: TGTGCCAGCAGTTACTCAGGGACTTACTATGGCTACACCTTC. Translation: CASSYSGTYYGYTF.

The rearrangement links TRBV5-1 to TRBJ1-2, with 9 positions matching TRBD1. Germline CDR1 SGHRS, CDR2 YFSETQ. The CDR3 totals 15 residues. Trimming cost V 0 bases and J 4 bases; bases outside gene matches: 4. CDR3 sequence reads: CASSLGDREIYGYTF. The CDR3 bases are TGCGCCAGCAGCTTGGGGGACAGGGAGATCTATGGCTACACCTTC.

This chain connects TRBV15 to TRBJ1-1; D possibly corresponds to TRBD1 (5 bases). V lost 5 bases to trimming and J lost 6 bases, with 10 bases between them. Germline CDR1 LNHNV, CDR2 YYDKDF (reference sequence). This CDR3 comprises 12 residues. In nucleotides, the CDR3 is TGTGCCACCAGCGGGCGGGGGGCTGAAGCTTTCTTT. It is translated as CATSGRGAEAFF.

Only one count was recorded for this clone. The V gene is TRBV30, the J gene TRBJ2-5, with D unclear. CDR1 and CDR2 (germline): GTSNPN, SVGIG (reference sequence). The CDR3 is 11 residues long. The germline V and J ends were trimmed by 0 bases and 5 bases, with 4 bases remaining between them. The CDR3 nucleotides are TGTGCCTGGAGTGTACATGAGACCCAGTACTTC. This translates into CAWSVHETQYF.

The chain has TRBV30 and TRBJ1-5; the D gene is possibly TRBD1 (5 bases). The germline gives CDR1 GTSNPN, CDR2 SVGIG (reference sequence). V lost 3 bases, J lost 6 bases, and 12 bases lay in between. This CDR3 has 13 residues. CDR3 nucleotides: TGTGCCTGGAGGGGGCCTTTAAGTCAGCCCCAGCATTTT. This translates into CAWRGPLSQPQHF.

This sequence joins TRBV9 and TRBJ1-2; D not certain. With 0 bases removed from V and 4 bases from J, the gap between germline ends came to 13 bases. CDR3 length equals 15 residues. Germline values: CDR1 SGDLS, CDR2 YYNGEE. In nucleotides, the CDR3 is TGTGCCAGCAGCGTAGAGGGAGGGTTGGCCTATGGCTACACCTTC. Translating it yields CASSVEGGLAYGYTF.

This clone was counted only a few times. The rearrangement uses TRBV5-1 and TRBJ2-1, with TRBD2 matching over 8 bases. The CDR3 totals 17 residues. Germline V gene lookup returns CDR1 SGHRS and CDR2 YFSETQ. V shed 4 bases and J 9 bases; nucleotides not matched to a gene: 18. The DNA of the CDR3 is TGCGCCAGCAGCCACATCGAAGGAGCGGGAGCCCCCCCTGAGCAGTTCTTC. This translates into CASSHIEGAGAPPEQFF.

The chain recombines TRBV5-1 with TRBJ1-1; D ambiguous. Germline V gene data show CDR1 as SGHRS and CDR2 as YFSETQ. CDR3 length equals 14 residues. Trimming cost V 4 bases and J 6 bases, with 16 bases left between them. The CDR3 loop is CASSQEVVRAEAFF. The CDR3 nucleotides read TGCGCCAGCAGCCAGGAGGTGGTCCGGGCTGAAGCTTTCTTT.

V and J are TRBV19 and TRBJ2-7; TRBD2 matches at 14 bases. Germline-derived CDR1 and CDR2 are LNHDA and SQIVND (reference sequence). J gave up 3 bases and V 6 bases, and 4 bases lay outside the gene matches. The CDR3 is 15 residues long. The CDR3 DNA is TGTGCCAGTAGCCGACTAGCGGGAGGGTTCTACGAGCAGTACTTC. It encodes CASSRLAGGFYEQYF.

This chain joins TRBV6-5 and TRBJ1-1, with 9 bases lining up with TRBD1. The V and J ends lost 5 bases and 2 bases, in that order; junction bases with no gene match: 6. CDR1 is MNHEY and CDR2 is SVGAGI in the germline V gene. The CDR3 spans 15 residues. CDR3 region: CASSPGDRVNTEAFF. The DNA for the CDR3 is TGTGCCAGCAGTCCCGGGGACAGGGTTAACACTGAAGCTTTCTTT.

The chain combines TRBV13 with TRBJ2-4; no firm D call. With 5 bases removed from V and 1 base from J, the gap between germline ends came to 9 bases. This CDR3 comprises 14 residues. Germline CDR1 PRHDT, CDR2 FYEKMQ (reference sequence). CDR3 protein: CASSPRWAKNIQYF. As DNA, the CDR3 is TGTGCCAGCAGCCCCAGGTGGGCCAAAAACATTCAGTACTTC.